This TCR beta chain was retrieved from a study of cytomegalovirus exposure and HLA in healthy donors. CDR1 is SEHNR, CDR2 FQNEAQ, per germline (reference sequence). Trimming took 10 bases from V and 4 from J; bases not matched to a gene: 11. The CDR3 is 14 residues long. Vbeta (60) and Jbeta (13) primers were used in the PCR. Libraries were prepared by immunoSEQ multiplex PCR; TCRdb keeps only in-frame clonotypes and omits some of them. In the table there are 150,000 or so clones, just under 75% of which are singletons. This TCR was sampled from a woman younger than 35 in good health and CMV-seronegative. The specimen sequenced was PBMCs. The V gene is TRBV7-9, the J gene TRBJ2-5; 8 nucleotides agree with TRBD2. CDR3 region: CATRPAGGGETQYF. For the CDR3, the DNA is TGTGCCACGAGGCCTGCGGGAGGAGGAGAGACCCAGTACTTC.